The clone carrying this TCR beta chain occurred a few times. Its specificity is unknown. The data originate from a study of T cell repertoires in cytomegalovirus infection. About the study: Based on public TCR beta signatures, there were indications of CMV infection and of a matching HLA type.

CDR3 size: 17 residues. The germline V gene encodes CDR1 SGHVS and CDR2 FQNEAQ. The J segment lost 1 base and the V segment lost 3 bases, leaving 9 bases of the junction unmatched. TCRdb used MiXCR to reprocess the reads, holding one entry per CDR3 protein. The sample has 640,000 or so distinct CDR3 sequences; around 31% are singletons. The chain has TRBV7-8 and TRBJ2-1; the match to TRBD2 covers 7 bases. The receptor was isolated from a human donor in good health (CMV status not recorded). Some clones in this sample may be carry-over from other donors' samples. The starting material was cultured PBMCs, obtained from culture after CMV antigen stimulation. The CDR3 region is CASSFPRGTTSYNEQFF. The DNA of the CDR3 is TGTGCCAGCAGCTTTCCTAGAGGGACTACATCCTACAATGAGCAGTTCTTC.